The sequence of this T cell receptor beta chain was determined in a study of T cells in localized non-small cell lung cancer. Comment on this clone: No antigen is known for it.

Findings and caveats of the study: Maximal T cell clonality occurred in uninvolved adjacent lung, with tumor ranking below it. Longer overall survival was associated with a higher density of T cells in the blood. Because sequencing included only one region (of the tumor), heterogeneity remains possible. Appearing in adjacent lung were a median approximately 57 of the top 100 tumor clones.

The CDR3 is 17 amino acids. V shed 6 bases and J shed 4 bases, with 21 bases lying between them. Here immunoSEQ multiplex PCR was the method, and the copy in TCRdb shows in-frame clones only, minus some. Of more than 2,500 clones detected, 24% appear once; the ten largest clones hold over 20%. The chain recombines TRBV23-1 with TRBJ2-2; TRBD2 might be the D (5 bases). Being an ORF, TRBV23-1 has a function that is uncertain. This receptor was obtained from a man aged 35-75 years with stage I lung adenocarcinoma. This specimen consisted of lung tumor tissue, obtained before any cancer treatment. The CDR3 reads CASSQDPRTGFTGELFF. CDR3 in DNA: TGCGCCAGCAGCCAAGATCCACGGACTGGGTTCACCGGGGAGCTGTTTTTT.